Detailed here is one T cell receptor (beta chain). Its antigen specificity is not known. Base qualities are not recorded, but no much larger clone differs from it by a single base. The data were obtained in a study of cytomegalovirus exposure and HLA in healthy donors (TCRdb year 2017). For the study in its entirety: In an earlier analysis of several hundred of the donors, 276 Gb of sequence data and 90 million to 120 million unique TCR beta sequences from about 180 million T cells were reported. A handful of DR-DQ haplotypes were handled as single units for association and clustering because linkage in the cohort was strong. Rather than drawing on any new phenotypic data, the later analysis identified candidate immune exposures from TCR beta sequences and the way those sequences occurred across donors. Donor age, sex, ethnicity and CMV serostatus were compiled together with the repertoire data. Among about 410 genotyped donors of the cohort, an average of around 250,000 unique TCR beta nucleotide sequences was sequenced per donor, of which 15% to 20% were non-productive. The genetic ancestry cluster associated with self-reported Caucasian donors included about 81% of the approximately 410 genotyped donors. An earlier analysis of around 580 of the donors used high-throughput TCR beta sequencing to judge whether each TCR beta V gene segment behaved as functional or pseudogenic. A later genetic analysis used genome-wide SNP genotypes for 398 of the 666 donors, treating that subset as a discovery cohort. Every repertoire in the discovery cohort had been generated on one and the same sequencing platform. The study combined high-throughput TCR immunosequencing, statistical association of individual TCRs with disease status, and machine learning to predict cytomegalovirus infection status. The number of donors typed differed by locus, with about 629-640 for A, B, C, DRB1 and DQB1, about 500 for DQA1, 606 for DPA1, and some 470 for DPB1. The aim of the study was to test whether cataloging public T cell receptors could identify signatures of past pathogen exposure. An early release covering 550 to 650 HLA-typed donors comprised 300 to 350 gigabases of sequencing data and approximately 80 million unique TCR sequences. Besides the first cohort of 666 subjects, a separate validation cohort made up of 120 different subjects was used. To study patterns of TCR occurrence, a later analysis re-analyzed previously published TCR beta repertoires from 700 or so donors and added high-resolution HLA genotyping. Class I and class II HLA loci were covered by the typing at four-digit resolution. The study profiled the T cell repertoires of fewer than 850 subjects by immunosequencing and related them to cytomegalovirus serostatus. What the study reported, not specific to this receptor: The study listed 150 to 200 TCR beta chains as associated with cytomegalovirus. A later analysis found that HLA-associated TCR beta chains were more clonally expanded and had lower generation probabilities than equally common non-associated chains. A cluster of highly shared sequence variants was judged likely to represent a technical artifact of the sequencing pipeline. Several of the top co-occurrence clusters appeared to be linked to parvovirus B19, influenza, CMV and Epstein-Barr virus, according to a later analysis. According to the authors, the approach could potentially be generalized to other disease states and immunological phenotypes. The classifier was reported to diagnose cytomegalovirus status with high specificity and sensitivity in both the original and validation cohorts. Linkage disequilibrium might explain the correlated functional status among segregating V segments, but an unknown experimental factor could not be excluded. According to a later analysis, TCR association rates differed among HLA loci, with DRB1 alleles showing the most associated TCRs and HLA-C alleles showing the fewest. CMV serostatus was the only immune exposure information available for the cohort. According to a later analysis, most CMV-associated TCR beta chains appeared to be HLA-restricted, and the HLA associations seemed to be driven largely by CMV exposure. Broadly in line with IMGT annotations, most TCR beta V segments showed up in productive rearrangements about 87% or about 30% of the time in an earlier analysis of several hundred of the donors. A further reported finding was that TCR beta sequences accurately predicted the HLA-A and HLA-B alleles for most subjects in the first cohort. This cohort had only TCR beta chains sequenced, and the lack of alpha or paired-chain data limited which features could be detected. In vitro tests confirmed that a few of the cytomegalovirus-associated TCR beta chains recognize cytomegalovirus antigens. When HLA alleles, especially DR and DQ, strongly co-occurred, attributing TCR associations to individual alleles was difficult. Compared with the 666-donor mean, donors in an Asian-associated ancestry cluster had fewer N-insertions in productive TCRs, according to a later genetic analysis. An association between a missense DCLRE1C variant and V-gene and J-gene trimming of TCR beta chains was found in a later genetic analysis and replicated in an independent cohort. Fewer than 20 rarely observed V segments, including chromosome 9 orphons, were excluded from the earlier analysis of several hundred of the donors because counts were too low. Because HLA typing was unavailable for some donors at each locus, only the typed subset was used in association tests. Sequencing depth was assumed to be roughly uniform across donors in the presence/absence analyses, though that assumption may not hold. At a false discovery rate of 0.05, a later analysis linked some 18,000 TCR beta sequences to specific HLA alleles. While some public TCRs were present in many individuals, most TCR sequences turned up only very rarely across donors.

In total, 600 or so healthy bone marrow donors made up the cohort. All cohort members were sampled while nominally healthy, although unrecorded immune exposures were likely present. Of the 610 or so cohort members, about 280 had positive CMV serostatus and fewer than 400 had negative CMV serostatus, and CMV serostatus was not recorded for the donor. A peripheral blood sample was provided by each donor, and peripheral blood mononuclear cells were used for TCR beta sequencing. Genomic DNA extraction from the blood cell samples was performed with the Qiagen DNeasy Blood Extraction Kit. The library was produced with the immunoSEQ multiplex PCR assay. The multiplex PCR relied on a mix of 60 forward primers for TCR Vbeta segments and 13 reverse primers for TCR Jbeta segments. The CDR3 region of rearranged TCR beta genes was amplified from genomic DNA with a multiplex PCR assay. Amplified TCR beta libraries were sequenced as 87-base-pair reads on the Illumina HiSeq System. In the paper's pipeline: A later analysis tallied 75 million to 95 million unique TCR beta chains across the 700 or so repertoires, and some 10 million of those chains were shared by two or more donors. Raw reads were error-corrected and collapsed into unique sequences with a nearest-neighbor algorithm that merged closely related sequences to remove PCR and sequencing errors. CDR3 sequences were aligned to IMGT reference sequences to assign V, D and J gene segments. For a sequence to be retained, at least a six-nucleotide match to both a V gene segment and a J gene segment was required. Rearrangements were called productive when the CDR3 lacked stop codons and stayed in frame with V and J; all others were non-productive. CDR3 was defined by IMGT convention, running from the second conserved V-encoded cysteine to the conserved J-encoded phenylalanine. The earlier analysis of 500 to 600 of the donors excluded sequences that lacked an unambiguous match to a single V gene segment. In an earlier analysis of 587 of the donors, a V segment was called functional when productive rearrangements were above 56.7%, and segregating when the standard deviation between donors exceeded 5%. A statistical classification framework was developed to diagnose cytomegalovirus status using the catalog of TCR beta chain sequences. V and J gene assignment, in a later analysis, came from comparing TCR nucleotide sequences with IMGT/GENE-DB human TR gene sequences. Using the TCRdist pipeline, a later analysis assigned CDR3 sequences along with most-parsimonious VDJ recombination scenarios. In a later analysis, each TCR beta chain was defined by its CDR3 amino acid sequence together with its V-gene family, and reads lacking a unique V-gene family were excluded. In a later analysis, fewer than 600 highly shared, low-generation-probability nucleotide sequences were removed to address suspected cross-contamination and a sequencing artifact. In a later analysis, a clonal expansion index for each public chain was calculated from normalized within-repertoire ranks of inferred template counts. In a later analysis, generation probabilities were computed with a VDJ recombination model fitted to out-of-frame rearrangements, and the resulting probabilities were checked against IGoR. In a later analysis, TCR-TCR, TCR-HLA and TCR-CMV co-occurrence was scored with hypergeometric tests, and a repertoire-size bias correction was applied to TCR pairs. A later analysis estimated false discovery rates by permuting HLA or CMV assignments 20 times. In a later analysis, co-occurring TCRs were grouped using DBSCAN, and TCRdist sequence similarity was added for clustering within HLA-allele-positive subsets. For co-occurrence clustering, repertoires with fewer than 30,000 or more than 120,000 public chains were excluded, along with about five repertoires with anomalous nucleotide sharing. TCRdb took over this immuneACCESS table, retaining in-frame rearrangements with V and J assigned. Such tables are incomplete; in checked studies, under half of the missing clones stem from an unresolved V gene, and the remainder is unexplained. V and J calls plus clone size are reproduced from that table; the DNA served to infer D and trimming. The sample table records over 95,000 clones; 74% of these occur just once. The ten largest clonotypes hold 2% to 2.5% of the sample.

This receptor was obtained from a human donor in good health. The specimen sequenced was PBMCs.

The nucleotides read TGCGCCAGCAGCCCCGGGACTAGCGGCTCAGATACGCAGTATTTT. Its translation reads: CASSPGTSGSDTQYF. The chain couples TRBV5-1 to TRBJ2-3, with 11 bases matching TRBD2. CDR1 and CDR2 are read off the germline V gene as SGHRS and YFSETQ. V trim: 4 bases; J trim: 4 bases; unmatched bases: 5. The CDR3 has 15 amino acids, counting the end cysteine and phenylalanine. Of the read, only the CDR3 DNA is kept; its 45 bases are in frame from base 1.